The T cell receptor beta chain under discussion was sequenced for a study of response to subunit inactivated influenza vaccine. Regarding this clonotype: The antigen remains unidentified.

TCRdb re-derived calls from the RT-PCR reads in MiXCR, one entry per CDR3 protein. The repertoire holds 650,000 to 850,000 distinct CDR3 sequences, 14% seen once, with 6.5% to 8.5% in the top ten. General study points: After each seasonal influenza vaccination, few new T cells are recruited, the authors suggested.

Germline V gene sequence: CDR1 LNHDA, CDR2 SQIVND (reference sequence). The J segment lost 13 bases and the V segment lost 4 bases, leaving 16 bases of the junction unmatched. The CDR3 spans 15 residues. The sequences come from PBMCs from blood, collected 14 days before vaccination. The J gene is TRBJ2-1, the V gene TRBV19; 7 positions agree with TRBD2. The TCR was taken from a man aged 50 to 60 who received an inactivated influenza vaccine. DNA of the CDR3: TGTGCCAGTAGTAAGCGGGGTGGGGAGGGCCTTCCCCAGTTCTTC. Its translation: CASSKRGGEGLPQFF.